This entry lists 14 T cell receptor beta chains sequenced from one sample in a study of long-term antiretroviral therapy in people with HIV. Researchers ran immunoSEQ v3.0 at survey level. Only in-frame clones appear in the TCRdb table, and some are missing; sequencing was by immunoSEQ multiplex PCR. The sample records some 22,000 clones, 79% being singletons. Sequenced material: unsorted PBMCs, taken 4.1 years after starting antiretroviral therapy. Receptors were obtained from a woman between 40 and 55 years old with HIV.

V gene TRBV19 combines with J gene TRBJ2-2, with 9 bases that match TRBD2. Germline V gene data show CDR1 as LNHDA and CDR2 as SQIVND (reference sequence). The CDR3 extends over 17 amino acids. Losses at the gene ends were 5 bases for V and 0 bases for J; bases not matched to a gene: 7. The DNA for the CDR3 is TGTGCCAGTAGTGTAGCGGGAGAAATCGCGAACACCGGGGAGCTGTTTTTT. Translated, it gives CASSVAGEIANTGELFF. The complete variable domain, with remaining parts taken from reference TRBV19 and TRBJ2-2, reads DGGITQSPKYLFRKEGQNVTLSCEQNLNHDAMYWYRQDPGQGLRLIYYSQIVNDFQKGDIAEGYSVSREKKESFPLTVTSAQKNPTAFYLCASSVAGEIANTGELFFGEGSRLTVL.

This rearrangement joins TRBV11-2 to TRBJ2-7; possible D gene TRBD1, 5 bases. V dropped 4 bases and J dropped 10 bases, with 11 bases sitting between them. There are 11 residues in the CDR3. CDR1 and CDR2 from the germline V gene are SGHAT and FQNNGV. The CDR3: CASSSSRAQYF. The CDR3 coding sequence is TGTGCCAGCAGCTCAAGCAGGGCTCAGTACTTC.

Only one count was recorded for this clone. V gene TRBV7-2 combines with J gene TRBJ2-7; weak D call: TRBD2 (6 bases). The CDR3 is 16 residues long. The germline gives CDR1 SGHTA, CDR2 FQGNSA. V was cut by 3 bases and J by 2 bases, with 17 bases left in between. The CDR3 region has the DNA TGTGCCAGCAGCTTGGAGGGAGGCAGGGCTGCCTACGAGCAGTACTTC. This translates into CASSLEGGRAAYEQYF.

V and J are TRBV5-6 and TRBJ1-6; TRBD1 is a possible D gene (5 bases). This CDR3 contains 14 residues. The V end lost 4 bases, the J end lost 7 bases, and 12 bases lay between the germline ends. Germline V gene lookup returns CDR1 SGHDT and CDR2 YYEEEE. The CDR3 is CASSQRGLNSPLHF. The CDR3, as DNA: TGTGCCAGCAGCCAACGGGGACTGAATTCACCCCTCCACTTT.

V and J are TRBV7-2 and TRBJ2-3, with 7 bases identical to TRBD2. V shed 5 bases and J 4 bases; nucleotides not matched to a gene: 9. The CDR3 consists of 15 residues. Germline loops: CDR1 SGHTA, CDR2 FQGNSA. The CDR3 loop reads CASSPRLARADTQYF. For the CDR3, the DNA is TGTGCCAGCAGCCCGAGACTAGCTCGGGCAGATACGCAGTATTTT.

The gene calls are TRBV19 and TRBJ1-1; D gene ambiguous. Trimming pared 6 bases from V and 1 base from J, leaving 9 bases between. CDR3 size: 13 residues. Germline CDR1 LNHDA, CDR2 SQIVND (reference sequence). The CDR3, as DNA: TGTGCCAGTAGCCCAGCAGCGAACACTGAAGCTTTCTTT. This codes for CASSPAANTEAFF.

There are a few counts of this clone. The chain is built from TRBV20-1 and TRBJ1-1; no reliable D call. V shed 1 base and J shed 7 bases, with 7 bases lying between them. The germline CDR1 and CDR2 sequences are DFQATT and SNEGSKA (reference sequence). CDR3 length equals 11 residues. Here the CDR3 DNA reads TGCAGTGCTAGAGTCCGGAGTGAAGCTTTCTTT. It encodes CSARVRSEAFF.

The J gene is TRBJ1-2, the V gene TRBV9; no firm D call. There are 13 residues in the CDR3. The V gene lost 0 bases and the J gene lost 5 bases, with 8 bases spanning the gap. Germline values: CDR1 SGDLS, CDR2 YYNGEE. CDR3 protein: CASSVVHGYGYTF. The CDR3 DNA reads TGTGCCAGCAGCGTAGTGCATGGTTATGGCTACACCTTC.

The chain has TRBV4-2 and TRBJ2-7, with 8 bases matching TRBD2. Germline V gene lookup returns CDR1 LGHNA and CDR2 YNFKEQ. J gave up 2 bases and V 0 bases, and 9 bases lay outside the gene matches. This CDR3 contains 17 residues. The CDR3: CASSQDTSGGPTYEQYF. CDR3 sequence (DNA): TGTGCCAGCAGCCAAGATACAAGCGGGGGTCCCACCTACGAGCAGTACTTC.

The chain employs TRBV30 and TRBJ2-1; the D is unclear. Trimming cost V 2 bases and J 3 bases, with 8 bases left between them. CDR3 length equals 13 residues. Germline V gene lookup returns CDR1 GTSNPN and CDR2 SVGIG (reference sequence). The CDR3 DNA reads TGTGCCTGGAGTCCCCCTAGCTACAATGAGCAGTTCTTC. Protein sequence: CAWSPPSYNEQFF.

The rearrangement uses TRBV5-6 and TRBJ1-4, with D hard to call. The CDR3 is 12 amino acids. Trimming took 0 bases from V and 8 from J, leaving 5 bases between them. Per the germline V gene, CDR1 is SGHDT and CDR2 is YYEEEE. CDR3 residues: CASSLEAEKLFF. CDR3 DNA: TGTGCCAGCAGCTTGGAGGCGGAAAAACTGTTTTTT.

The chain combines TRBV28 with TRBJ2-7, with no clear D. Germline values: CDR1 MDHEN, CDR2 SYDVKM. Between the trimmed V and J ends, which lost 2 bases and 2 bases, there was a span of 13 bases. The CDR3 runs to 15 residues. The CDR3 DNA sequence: TGTGCCAGCAGTTTAAAGGCAGAAACTGCCTACGAGCAGTACTTC. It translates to CASSLKAETAYEQYF.

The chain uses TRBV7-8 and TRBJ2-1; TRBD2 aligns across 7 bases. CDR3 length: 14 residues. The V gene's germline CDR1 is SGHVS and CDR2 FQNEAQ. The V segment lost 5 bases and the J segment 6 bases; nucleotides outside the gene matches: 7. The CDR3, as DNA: TGTGCCAGCAGCCCTTGGGGGGGTGGCAATGAGCAGTTCTTC. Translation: CASSPWGGGNEQFF.

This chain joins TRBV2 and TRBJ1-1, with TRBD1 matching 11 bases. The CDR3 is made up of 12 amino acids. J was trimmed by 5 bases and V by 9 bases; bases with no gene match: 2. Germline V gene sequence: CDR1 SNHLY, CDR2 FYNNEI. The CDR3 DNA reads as TGTGCCAGTCGGGACAGGGGGACTGAAGCTTTCTTT. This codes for CASRDRGTEAFF.